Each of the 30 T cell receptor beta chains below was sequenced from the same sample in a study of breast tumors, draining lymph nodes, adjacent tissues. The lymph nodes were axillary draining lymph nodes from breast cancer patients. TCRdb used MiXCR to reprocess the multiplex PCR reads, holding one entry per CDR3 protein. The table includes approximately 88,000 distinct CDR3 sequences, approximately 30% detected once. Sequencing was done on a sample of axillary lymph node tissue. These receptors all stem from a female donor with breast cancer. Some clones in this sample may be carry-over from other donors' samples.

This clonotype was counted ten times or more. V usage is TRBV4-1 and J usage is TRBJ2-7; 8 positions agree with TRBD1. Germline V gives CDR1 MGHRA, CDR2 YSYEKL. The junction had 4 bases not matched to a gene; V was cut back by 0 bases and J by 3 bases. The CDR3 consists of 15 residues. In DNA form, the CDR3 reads TGCGCCAGCAGCCAAGAGGGGACAGGTCTCTACGAGCAGTACTTC. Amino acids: CASSQEGTGLYEQYF.

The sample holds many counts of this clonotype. CDR3 sequence: CASSVGQVGPDTQYF. CDR3 in DNA: TGTGCCAGCAGTGTTGGACAGGTGGGTCCAGATACGCAGTATTTT. The chain couples TRBV2 to TRBJ2-3; TRBD1 aligns across 7 bases. The CDR3 length is 15 residues. V shed 4 bases, J shed 4 bases, and the junction held 8 bases outside the gene matches. The germline CDR1 and CDR2 sequences are SNHLY and FYNNEI.

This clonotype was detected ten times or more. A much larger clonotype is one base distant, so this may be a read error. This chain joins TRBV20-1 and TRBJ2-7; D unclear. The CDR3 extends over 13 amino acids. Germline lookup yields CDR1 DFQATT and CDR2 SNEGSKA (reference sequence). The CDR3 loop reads CSAKLATTYAQYF. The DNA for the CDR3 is TGCAGTGCCAAACTCGCGACCACCTACGCGCAGTACTTC.

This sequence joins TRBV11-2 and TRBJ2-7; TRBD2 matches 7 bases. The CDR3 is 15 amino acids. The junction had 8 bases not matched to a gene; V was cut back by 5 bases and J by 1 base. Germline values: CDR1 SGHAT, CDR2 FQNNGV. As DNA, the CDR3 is TGTGCCAGCAGCCTAAGCGGGGTCCCGTCCTACGAGCAGTACTTC. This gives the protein CASSLSGVPSYEQYF.

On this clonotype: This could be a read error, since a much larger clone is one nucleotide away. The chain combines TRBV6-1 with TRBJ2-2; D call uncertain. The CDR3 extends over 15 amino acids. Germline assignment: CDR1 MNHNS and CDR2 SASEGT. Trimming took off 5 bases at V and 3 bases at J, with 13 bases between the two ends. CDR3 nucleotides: TGTGCCAGCAGTTACCCAGCTACATACACCGGGGAGCTGTTTTTT. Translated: CASSYPATYTGELFF.

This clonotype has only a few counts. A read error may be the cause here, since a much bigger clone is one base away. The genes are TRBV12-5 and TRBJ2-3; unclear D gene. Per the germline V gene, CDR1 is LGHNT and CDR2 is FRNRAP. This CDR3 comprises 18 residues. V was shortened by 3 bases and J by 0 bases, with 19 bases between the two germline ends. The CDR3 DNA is TGTGCTAGTGGTTTCGGGCTGTTAGCACGTCGGAGCACAGATACGCAGTATTTT. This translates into CASGFGLLARRSTDTQYF.

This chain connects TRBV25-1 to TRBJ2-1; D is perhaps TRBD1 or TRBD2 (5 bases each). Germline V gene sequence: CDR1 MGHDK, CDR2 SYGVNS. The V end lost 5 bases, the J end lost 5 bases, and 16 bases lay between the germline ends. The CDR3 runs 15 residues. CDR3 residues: CASSPNREGHNEQFF. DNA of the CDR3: TGTGCCAGCAGTCCCAACAGAGAGGGACACAATGAGCAGTTCTTC.

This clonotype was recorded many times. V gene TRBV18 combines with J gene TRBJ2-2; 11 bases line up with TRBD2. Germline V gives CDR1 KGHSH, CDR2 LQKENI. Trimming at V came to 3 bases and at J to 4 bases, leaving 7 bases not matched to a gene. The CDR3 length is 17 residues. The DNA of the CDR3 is TGTGCCAGCTCACCTTTTCTAGCGGGAGGAGGCACCGGGGAGCTGTTTTTT. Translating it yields CASSPFLAGGGTGELFF.

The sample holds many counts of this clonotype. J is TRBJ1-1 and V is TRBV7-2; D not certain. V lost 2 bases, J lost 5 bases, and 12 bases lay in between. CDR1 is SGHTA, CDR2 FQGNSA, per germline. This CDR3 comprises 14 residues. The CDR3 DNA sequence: TGTGCCAGCAGCTTATCCCCGGGGAGGACTGAAGCTTTCTTT. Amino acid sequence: CASSLSPGRTEAFF.

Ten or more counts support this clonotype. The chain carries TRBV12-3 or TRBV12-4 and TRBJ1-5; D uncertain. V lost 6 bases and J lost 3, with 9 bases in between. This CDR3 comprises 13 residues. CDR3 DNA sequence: TGTGCCAGCAGCTCCCAGGTCAATCAGCCCCAGCATTTT. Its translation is CASSSQVNQPQHF.

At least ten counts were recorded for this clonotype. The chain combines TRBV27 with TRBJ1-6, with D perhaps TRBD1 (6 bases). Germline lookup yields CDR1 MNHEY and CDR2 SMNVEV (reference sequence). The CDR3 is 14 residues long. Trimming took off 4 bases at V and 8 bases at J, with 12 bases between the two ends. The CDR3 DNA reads TGTGCCAGCAGTTGGGGGCCCGGCGATTCACCCCTCCACTTT. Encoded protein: CASSWGPGDSPLHF.

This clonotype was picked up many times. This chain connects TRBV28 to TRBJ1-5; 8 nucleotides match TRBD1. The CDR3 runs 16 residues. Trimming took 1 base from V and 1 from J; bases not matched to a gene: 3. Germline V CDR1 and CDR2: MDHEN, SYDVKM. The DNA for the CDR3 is TGTGCCAGCAGTTTATCGACAGGGGACAGCAATCAGCCCCAGCATTTT. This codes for CASSLSTGDSNQPQHF.

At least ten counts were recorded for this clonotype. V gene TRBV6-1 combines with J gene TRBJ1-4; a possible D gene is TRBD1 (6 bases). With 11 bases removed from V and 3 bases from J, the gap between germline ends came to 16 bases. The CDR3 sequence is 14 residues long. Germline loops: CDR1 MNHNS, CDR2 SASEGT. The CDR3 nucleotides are TGTGCCGGTTCACAGGGTTCAGCTAATGAAAAACTGTTTTTT. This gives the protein CAGSQGSANEKLFF.

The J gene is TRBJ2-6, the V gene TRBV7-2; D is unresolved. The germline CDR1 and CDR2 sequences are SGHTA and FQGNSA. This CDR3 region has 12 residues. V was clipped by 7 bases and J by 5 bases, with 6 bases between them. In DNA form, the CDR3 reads TGTGCCAGCAACCCTAGGGCCAACGTCCTGACTTTC. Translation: CASNPRANVLTF. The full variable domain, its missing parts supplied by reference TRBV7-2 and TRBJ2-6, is GAGVSQSPSNKVTEKGKDVELRCDPISGHTALYWYRQSLGQGLEFLIYFQGNSAPDKSGLPSDRFSAERTGGSVSTLTIQRTQQEDSAVYLCASNPRANVLTFGAGSRLTVL.

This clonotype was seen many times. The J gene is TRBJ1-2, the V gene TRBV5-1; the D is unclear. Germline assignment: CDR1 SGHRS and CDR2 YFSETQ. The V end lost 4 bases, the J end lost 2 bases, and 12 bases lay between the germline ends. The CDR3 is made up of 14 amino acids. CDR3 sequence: CASSPRGGNYGYTF. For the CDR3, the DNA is TGCGCCAGCAGCCCCCGAGGCGGGAACTATGGCTACACCTTC.

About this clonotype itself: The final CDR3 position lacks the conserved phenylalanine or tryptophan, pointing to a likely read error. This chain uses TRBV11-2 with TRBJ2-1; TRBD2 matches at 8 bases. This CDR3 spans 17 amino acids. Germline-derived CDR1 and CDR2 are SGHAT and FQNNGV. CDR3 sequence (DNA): TGTGCCGGCAGCTTAGTCGGGGCTAGCGGGTTTTACAATGAGCAGTTCCTC. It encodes CAGSLVGASGFYNEQFL.

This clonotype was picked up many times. Here the CDR3 DNA reads TGTGCCAGCAGCTTCGGACAAGATACGCAGTATTTT. This gives the protein CASSFGQDTQYF. The rearrangement joins TRBV7-9 to TRBJ2-3, with TRBD1 as a possible D gene (5 bases). This CDR3 is 12 amino acids long. V was cut by 3 bases and J by 5 bases, with 6 bases left in between. Germline-derived CDR1 and CDR2 are SEHNR and FQNEAQ (reference sequence).

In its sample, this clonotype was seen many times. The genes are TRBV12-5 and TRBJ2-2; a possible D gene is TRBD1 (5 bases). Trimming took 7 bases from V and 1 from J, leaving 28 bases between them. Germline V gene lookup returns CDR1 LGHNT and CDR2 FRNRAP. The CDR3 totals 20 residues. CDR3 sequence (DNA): TGTGCTAGTGCCTTCCCCCAGTTCCGAGGAAAGGGGTGGAACACCGGGGAGCTGTTTTTT. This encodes CASAFPQFRGKGWNTGELFF.

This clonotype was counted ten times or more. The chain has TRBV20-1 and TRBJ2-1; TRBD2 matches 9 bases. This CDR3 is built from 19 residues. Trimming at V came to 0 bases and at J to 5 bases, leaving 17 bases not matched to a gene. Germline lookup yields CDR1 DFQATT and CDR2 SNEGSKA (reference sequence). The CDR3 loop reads CSARDRLREGLQRNNEQFF. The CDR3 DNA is TGCAGTGCTAGAGATCGGTTGCGGGAGGGCCTTCAGAGGAACAATGAGCAGTTCTTC.

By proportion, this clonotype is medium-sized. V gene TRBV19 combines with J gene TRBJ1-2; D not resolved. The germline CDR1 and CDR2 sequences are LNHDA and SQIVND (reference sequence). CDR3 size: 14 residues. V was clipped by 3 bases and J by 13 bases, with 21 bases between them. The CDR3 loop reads CASSISGLFSASTF. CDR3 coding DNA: TGTGCCAGTAGTATCTCTGGGCTATTCTCGGCTAGCACCTTC.

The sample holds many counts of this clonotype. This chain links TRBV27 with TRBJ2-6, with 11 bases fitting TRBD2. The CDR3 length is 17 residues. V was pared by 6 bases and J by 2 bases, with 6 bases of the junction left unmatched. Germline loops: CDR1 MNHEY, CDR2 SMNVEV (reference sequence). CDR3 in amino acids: CASRYVAGGPGANVLTF. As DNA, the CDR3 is TGTGCCAGCAGATACGTAGCGGGAGGGCCTGGGGCCAACGTCCTGACTTTC.

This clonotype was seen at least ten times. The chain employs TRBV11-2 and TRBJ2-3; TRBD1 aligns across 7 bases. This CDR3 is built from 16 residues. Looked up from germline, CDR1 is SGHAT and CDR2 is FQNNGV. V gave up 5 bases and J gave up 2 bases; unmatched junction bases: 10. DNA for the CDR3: TGTGCCAGCAGCGTAACGACGGGACAGCTCACAGATACGCAGTATTTT. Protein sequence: CASSVTTGQLTDTQYF.

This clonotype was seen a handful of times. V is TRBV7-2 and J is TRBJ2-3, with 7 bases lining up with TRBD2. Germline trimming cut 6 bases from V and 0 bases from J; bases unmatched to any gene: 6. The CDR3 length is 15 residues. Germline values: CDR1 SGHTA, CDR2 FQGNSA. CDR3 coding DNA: TGTGCCAGCAGTCAGACTAGCCATAGCACAGATACGCAGTATTTT. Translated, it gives CASSQTSHSTDTQYF.

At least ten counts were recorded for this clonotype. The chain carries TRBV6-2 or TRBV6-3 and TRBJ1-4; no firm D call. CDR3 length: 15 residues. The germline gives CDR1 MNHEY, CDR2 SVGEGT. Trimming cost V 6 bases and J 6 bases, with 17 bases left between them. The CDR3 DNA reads TGTGCCAGCAGAACCGGTGGACCGGGTTATGAAAAACTGTTTTTT. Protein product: CASRTGGPGYEKLFF.

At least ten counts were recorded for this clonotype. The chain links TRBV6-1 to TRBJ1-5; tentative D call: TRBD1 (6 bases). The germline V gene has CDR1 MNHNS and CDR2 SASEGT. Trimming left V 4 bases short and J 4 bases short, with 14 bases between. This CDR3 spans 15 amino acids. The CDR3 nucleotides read TGTGCCAGCAGTGGGATTAACAGGGCTAATCAGCCCCAGCATTTT. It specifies CASSGINRANQPQHF.

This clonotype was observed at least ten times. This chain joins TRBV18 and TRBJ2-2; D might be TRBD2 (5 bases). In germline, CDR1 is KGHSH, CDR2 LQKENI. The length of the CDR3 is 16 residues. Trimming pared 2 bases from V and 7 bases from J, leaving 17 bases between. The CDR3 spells CASSPSFRGRGGELFF. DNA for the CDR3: TGTGCCAGCTCACCATCTTTTCGTGGGAGAGGCGGGGAGCTGTTTTTT.

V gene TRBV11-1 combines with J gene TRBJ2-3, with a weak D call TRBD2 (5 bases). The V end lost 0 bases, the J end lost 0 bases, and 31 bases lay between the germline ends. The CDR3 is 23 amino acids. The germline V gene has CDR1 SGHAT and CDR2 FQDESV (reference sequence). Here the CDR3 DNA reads TGTGCCAGCAGCTTAGCGGGAGAACCCAGCTTATCGAACCCAAGCCTTAGCACAGATACGCAGTATTTT. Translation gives CASSLAGEPSLSNPSLSTDTQYF.

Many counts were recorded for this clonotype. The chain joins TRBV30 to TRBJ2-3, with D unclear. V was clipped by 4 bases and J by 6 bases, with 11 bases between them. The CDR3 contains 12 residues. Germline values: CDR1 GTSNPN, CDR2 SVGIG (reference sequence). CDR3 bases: TGTGCCTGGACACGATCCGGGGATACGCAGTATTTT. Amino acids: CAWTRSGDTQYF.

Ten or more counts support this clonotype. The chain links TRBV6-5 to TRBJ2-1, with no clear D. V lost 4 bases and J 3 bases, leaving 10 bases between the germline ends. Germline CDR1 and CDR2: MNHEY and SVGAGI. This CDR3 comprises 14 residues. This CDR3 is CASSSWTGYNEQFF. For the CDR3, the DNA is TGTGCCAGCAGTTCGTGGACGGGCTACAATGAGCAGTTCTTC.

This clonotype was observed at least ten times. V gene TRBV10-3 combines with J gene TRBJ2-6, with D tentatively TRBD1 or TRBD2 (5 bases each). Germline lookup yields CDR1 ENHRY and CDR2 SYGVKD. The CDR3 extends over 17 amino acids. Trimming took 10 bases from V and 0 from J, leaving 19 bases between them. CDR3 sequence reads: CATSIRDQSSGANVLTF. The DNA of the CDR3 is TGTGCCACCTCAATCCGGGACCAAAGCTCTGGGGCCAACGTCCTGACTTTC.